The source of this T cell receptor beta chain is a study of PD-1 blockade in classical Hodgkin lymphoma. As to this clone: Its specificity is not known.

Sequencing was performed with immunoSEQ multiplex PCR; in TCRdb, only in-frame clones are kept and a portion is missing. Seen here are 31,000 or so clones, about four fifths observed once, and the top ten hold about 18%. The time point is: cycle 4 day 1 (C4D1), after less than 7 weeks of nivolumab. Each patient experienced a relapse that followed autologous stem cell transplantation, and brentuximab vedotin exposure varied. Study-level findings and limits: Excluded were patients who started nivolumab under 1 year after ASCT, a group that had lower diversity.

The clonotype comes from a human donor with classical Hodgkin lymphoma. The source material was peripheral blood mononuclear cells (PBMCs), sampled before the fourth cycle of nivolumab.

The CDR3 nucleotides read TGTGCCAGTAGTAACCGGGACAGGATGTACAAAAACATTCAGTACTTC. Amino acids: CASSNRDRMYKNIQYF. This chain uses TRBV19 with TRBJ2-4, with 8 nucleotides matching TRBD1. The V gene end was trimmed by 4 bases and the J gene end by 3 bases; junction bases not matched to a gene: 8. This CDR3 is built from 16 residues. The germline V gene has CDR1 LNHDA and CDR2 SQIVND (reference sequence).